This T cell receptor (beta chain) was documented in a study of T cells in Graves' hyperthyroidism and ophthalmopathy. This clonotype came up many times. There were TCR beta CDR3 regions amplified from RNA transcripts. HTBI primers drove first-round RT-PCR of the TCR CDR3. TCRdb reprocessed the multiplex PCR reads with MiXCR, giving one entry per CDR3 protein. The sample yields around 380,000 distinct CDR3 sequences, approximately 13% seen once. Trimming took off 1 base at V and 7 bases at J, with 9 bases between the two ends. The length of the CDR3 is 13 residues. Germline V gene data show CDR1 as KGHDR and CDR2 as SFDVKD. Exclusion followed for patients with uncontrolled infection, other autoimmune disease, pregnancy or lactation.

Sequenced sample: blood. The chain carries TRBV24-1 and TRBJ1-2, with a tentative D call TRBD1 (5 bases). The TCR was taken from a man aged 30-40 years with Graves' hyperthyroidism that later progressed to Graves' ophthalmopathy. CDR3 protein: CATSDFGGSGYTF. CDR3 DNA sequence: TGTGCCACCAGTGATTTTGGGGGAAGTGGCTACACCTTC.